This T cell receptor beta chain was captured by sequencing in a study of technical replicates of blood from a few donors. This table comes from immunoSEQ multiplex PCR, and its TCRdb copy is limited to in-frame clones, with some not included. The sample holds 55,000 to 80,000 clones, roughly 93% seen once. CDR1 is MGHRA and CDR2 is YSYEKL in the germline V gene. The CDR3 is 20 residues long. With V trimmed by 4 bases and J by 0 bases, 17 bases remained unmatched. V is TRBV4-1 and J is TRBJ2-4, with TRBD1 matching 8 bases. The TCR was taken from a human donor in good health. Sequenced sample: T cells isolated from PBMCs. CDR3 DNA sequence: TGCGCCAGCAGCCCGCCACCGGACAGGGCCCTTCTCCTAGCCAAAAACATTCAGTACTTC. Its translation is CASSPPPDRALLLAKNIQYF.